Listed below are T cell receptor beta chains from one sample, sequenced in a study of CD8 T cells in ankylosing spondylitis. TCRdb ran MiXCR on the 5' RACE reads and lists one entry per CDR3 protein. The sample has roughly 400,000 distinct CDR3 sequences, approximately 20% seen once. The specimen was blood, either unsorted or a sorted T cell fraction (not recorded which). The receptors stem from a male donor with ankylosing spondylitis. Each CDR3 is given with its conserved first and last residue. Each record gives: V gene, clone size, J gene, D gene, CDR3 protein, CDR3 DNA. D genes are given only for firm matches. A clone size is listed for some rows: how often the clone was seen (once, few, many), or a class if it is expanded.

v_call: TRBV2
clone_size: .
j_call: TRBJ2-5
d_call: .
cdr3_aa: CASSLKTQYF
cdr3_nt: TGTGCCAGCAGTCTCAAGACCCAGTACTTC

v_call: TRBV12-3/TRBV12-4
clone_size: .
j_call: TRBJ1-1
d_call: TRBD1
cdr3_aa: CASSLRGTGENTEAFF
cdr3_nt: TGTGCCAGCAGTCTCAGGGGGACGGGGGAGAACACTGAAGCTTTCTTT

v_call: TRBV27
clone_size: .
j_call: TRBJ1-2
d_call: .
cdr3_aa: CASSFIGGYYYGYTF
cdr3_nt: TGTGCCAGCAGTTTCATCGGGGGGTATTACTATGGCTACACCTTC

v_call: TRBV29-1
clone_size: .
j_call: TRBJ2-7
d_call: TRBD1
cdr3_aa: CSVEGGGQGPYEQYF
cdr3_nt: TGCAGCGTGGAGGGTGGTGGACAGGGACCTTACGAGCAGTACTTC

v_call: TRBV12-3/TRBV12-4
clone_size: .
j_call: TRBJ1-5
d_call: .
cdr3_aa: CASSPGEGFSNQPQHF
cdr3_nt: TGTGCCAGCAGTCCGGGAGAAGGTTTTAGCAATCAGCCCCAGCATTTT

v_call: TRBV5-1
clone_size: few
j_call: TRBJ1-2
d_call: TRBD1
cdr3_aa: CASSRVTGDGYTF
cdr3_nt: TGCGCCAGCAGCCGAGTCACAGGGGATGGCTACACCTTC

v_call: TRBV5-1
clone_size: few
j_call: TRBJ2-2
d_call: .
cdr3_aa: CASSLFDWTTGELFF
cdr3_nt: TGCGCCAGCAGCTTGTTTGACTGGACCACCGGGGAGCTGTTTTTT

v_call: TRBV15
clone_size: .
j_call: TRBJ1-1
d_call: .
cdr3_aa: CATSREGNTEAFF
cdr3_nt: TGTGCCACCAGCAGAGAAGGGAACACTGAAGCTTTCTTT

v_call: TRBV7-3
clone_size: few
j_call: TRBJ2-6
d_call: .
cdr3_aa: CASSLGLRDVHPSGANVLTF
cdr3_nt: TGTGCCAGCAGCTTAGGGTTGAGGGACGTTCACCCCTCTGGGGCCAACGTCCTGACTTTC

v_call: TRBV5-1
clone_size: few
j_call: TRBJ2-7
d_call: .
cdr3_aa: CASSLDYYPYEQYF
cdr3_nt: TGCGCCAGCAGCCTCGACTACTATCCTTACGAGCAGTACTTC

v_call: TRBV29-1
clone_size: few
j_call: TRBJ1-4
d_call: .
cdr3_aa: CSVESGTNEKLFF
cdr3_nt: TGCAGCGTCGAGTCAGGGACCAATGAAAAACTGTTTTTT

v_call: TRBV11-3
clone_size: .
j_call: TRBJ1-2
d_call: .
cdr3_aa: CASSPRRGDYGYTF
cdr3_nt: TGTGCCAGCAGCCCGCGCAGGGGAGACTATGGCTACACCTTC

v_call: TRBV3-1
clone_size: .
j_call: TRBJ1-2
d_call: .
cdr3_aa: CASSQETGYTF
cdr3_nt: TGTGCCAGCAGCCAAGAGACCGGCTACACCTTC

v_call: TRBV7-9
clone_size: few
j_call: TRBJ2-3
d_call: .
cdr3_aa: CASSPTGGPQYF
cdr3_nt: TGTGCCAGCAGCCCAACTGGGGGGCCGCAGTATTTT

v_call: TRBV20-1
clone_size: few
j_call: TRBJ2-2
d_call: .
cdr3_aa: CSARVGGGDGELFF
cdr3_nt: TGCAGTGCTAGAGTAGGGGGGGGAGACGGGGAGCTGTTTTTT

v_call: TRBV7-2
clone_size: few
j_call: TRBJ2-3
d_call: TRBD2
cdr3_aa: CASSQRLAGVTDTQYF
cdr3_nt: TGTGCCAGCAGCCAGCGACTAGCGGGGGTCACAGATACGCAGTATTTT

v_call: TRBV28
clone_size: .
j_call: TRBJ1-6
d_call: .
cdr3_aa: CASRGGVRNSPLHF
cdr3_nt: TGTGCCAGCAGGGGGGGGGTTCGAAATTCACCCCTCCACTTT

v_call: TRBV11-3
clone_size: few
j_call: TRBJ1-1
d_call: .
cdr3_aa: CASSFARGSVEAFF
cdr3_nt: TGTGCCAGCAGCTTTGCCAGGGGATCGGTTGAAGCTTTCTTT

v_call: TRBV20-1
clone_size: .
j_call: TRBJ2-3
d_call: TRBD2
cdr3_aa: CSADTRLSGRGIDTQYF
cdr3_nt: TGCAGTGCTGACACCCGCCTCAGCGGGAGGGGTATCGATACGCAGTATTTT

v_call: TRBV5-1
clone_size: .
j_call: TRBJ1-4
d_call: .
cdr3_aa: CASSPETLSWEKLFF
cdr3_nt: TGCGCCAGCAGCCCAGAGACCCTTTCGTGGGAAAAACTGTTTTTT

v_call: TRBV30
clone_size: .
j_call: TRBJ2-7
d_call: .
cdr3_aa: CAWGAAYEQYF
cdr3_nt: TGTGCCTGGGGGGCGGCATACGAGCAGTACTTC

v_call: TRBV9
clone_size: few
j_call: TRBJ2-1
d_call: .
cdr3_aa: CASSVMWRDDNEQFF
cdr3_nt: TGTGCCAGCAGCGTAATGTGGCGGGATGACAATGAGCAGTTCTTC

v_call: TRBV6-4
clone_size: few
j_call: TRBJ1-1
d_call: TRBD1
cdr3_aa: CASRPTGENTEAFF
cdr3_nt: TGTGCCAGCAGGCCGACAGGGGAGAACACTGAAGCTTTCTTT

v_call: TRBV6-2/TRBV6-3
clone_size: few
j_call: TRBJ2-3
d_call: TRBD2
cdr3_aa: CASSWIAGATDTQYF
cdr3_nt: TGTGCCAGCAGTTGGATAGCGGGAGCAACAGATACGCAGTATTTT

v_call: TRBV5-1
clone_size: many
j_call: TRBJ1-4
d_call: .
cdr3_aa: CASSPGTVNEKLFF
cdr3_nt: TGCGCCAGCAGCCCGGGGACTGTGAATGAAAAACTGTTTTTT

v_call: TRBV28
clone_size: few
j_call: TRBJ2-5
d_call: .
cdr3_aa: CASSFRHEETQYF
cdr3_nt: TGTGCCAGCAGTTTTAGGCACGAGGAGACCCAGTACTTC

v_call: TRBV5-1
clone_size: many
j_call: TRBJ1-2
d_call: TRBD1
cdr3_aa: CASSRDWDSLGGYTF
cdr3_nt: TGCGCCAGCAGCCGGGATTGGGACAGCTTGGGTGGCTACACCTTC